This T cell receptor beta chain is drawn from a study of resident and recirculating memory T cells in vitiligo. General observations from the study: Sequences differed between biopsy sites and patients, suggesting private specificity.

Measured with immunoSEQ multiplex PCR; TCRdb has only the in-frame clones, and not every one. The sample lists tens of thousands of clones, approximately 90% occurring once. No change in lesions over the prior 6 months defined stable disease. Stable patients also lacked confetti depigmentation, a sign of active vitiligo. Patients had received no treatment within the previous three months. On this clone: Its antigen is not identified.

CDR1 is ENHRY and CDR2 is SYGVKD in the germline V gene. V lost 0 bases, J lost 4 bases, and 11 bases lay in between. This CDR3 has 15 residues. Sequenced sample: blood. The clonotype originates from a male donor with vitiligo. This chain links TRBV10-3 with TRBJ2-3; D gene ambiguous. The DNA for the CDR3 is TGTGCCATCAGTGAGTCCACGAGCCGGTCAGATACGCAGTATTTT. Translation: CAISESTSRSDTQYF.